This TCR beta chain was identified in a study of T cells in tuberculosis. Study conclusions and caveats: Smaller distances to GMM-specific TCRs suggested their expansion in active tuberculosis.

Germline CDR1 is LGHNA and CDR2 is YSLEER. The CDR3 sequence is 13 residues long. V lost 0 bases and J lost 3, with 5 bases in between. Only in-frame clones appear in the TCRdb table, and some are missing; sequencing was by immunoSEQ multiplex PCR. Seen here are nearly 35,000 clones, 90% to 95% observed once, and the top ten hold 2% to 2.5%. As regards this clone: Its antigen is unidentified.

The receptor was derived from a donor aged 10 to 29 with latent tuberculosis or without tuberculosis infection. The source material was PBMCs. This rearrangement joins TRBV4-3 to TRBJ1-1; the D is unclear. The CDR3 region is CASSQDRYTEAFF. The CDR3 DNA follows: TGCGCCAGCAGCCAAGATCGGTACACTGAAGCTTTCTTT.